The T cell receptor beta chain described here comes from a study of blood T cell repertoires in COVID-19. Study overall: T cells, B-cell-depleted T cells, or PBMCs supplied cDNA or gDNA.

This CDR3 is 14 amino acids long. V was shortened by 4 bases and J by 4 bases, with 10 bases between the two germline ends. Germline-derived CDR1 and CDR2 are MNHEY and SVGAGI. In the authors' methods: Estimation of nucleated cell counts was performed using reference gene primer amplification. Some clones are missing from TCRdb's copy, which holds only in-frame ones; the method was immunoSEQ multiplex PCR. That table furnishes V, J and clone size, whereas the DNA furnished D and trimming. The sample contains fewer than 350,000 clones, roughly 86% of which appear only once. Participants were aged 18 to 89 years from around 24 US areas. Self-reported history from a screening survey and questionnaire set each donor's cohort.

The TCR was taken from a young woman who had recovered from COVID-19. The chain joins TRBV6-5 to TRBJ2-2, with D uncertain. The specimen was PBMCs or T cells enriched from blood (not recorded which). The CDR3 DNA reads as TGTGCCAGCAGTTCCCTAGGATCCACCGGGGAGCTGTTTTTT. Translating it yields CASSSLGSTGELFF.